This entry is about one T cell receptor beta chain. In the source study's methods: By means of reference gene primer amplification, nucleated cell counts were estimated. Assay: immunoSEQ multiplex PCR; the TCRdb copy retains only in-frame clones and omits some. V and J calls and clone size are as listed in that table; D and trimming were resolved from the DNA. The table records some 320,000 clones, under 90% of them present only once. The entry originates in a study of blood T cell repertoires in COVID-19. The source of this sequence is a woman in her 30s with COVID-19, enrolled during active disease. Material for sequencing was peripheral blood.

The CDR3 protein is CASSFHGANTGELFF. For the CDR3, the DNA is TGTGCCAGCAGCTTCCACGGGGCGAACACCGGGGAGCTGTTTTTT. The chain employs TRBV3-1 (or the pseudogene TRBV3-2) and TRBJ2-2; tentatively, D is TRBD2 (5 bases). Trimming shortened V by 5 bases and J by 0 bases, and 10 bases separated the two germline ends. This CDR3 contains 15 residues. Germline V lookup: CDR1 LGHDT, CDR2 YNNKEL (reference sequence).